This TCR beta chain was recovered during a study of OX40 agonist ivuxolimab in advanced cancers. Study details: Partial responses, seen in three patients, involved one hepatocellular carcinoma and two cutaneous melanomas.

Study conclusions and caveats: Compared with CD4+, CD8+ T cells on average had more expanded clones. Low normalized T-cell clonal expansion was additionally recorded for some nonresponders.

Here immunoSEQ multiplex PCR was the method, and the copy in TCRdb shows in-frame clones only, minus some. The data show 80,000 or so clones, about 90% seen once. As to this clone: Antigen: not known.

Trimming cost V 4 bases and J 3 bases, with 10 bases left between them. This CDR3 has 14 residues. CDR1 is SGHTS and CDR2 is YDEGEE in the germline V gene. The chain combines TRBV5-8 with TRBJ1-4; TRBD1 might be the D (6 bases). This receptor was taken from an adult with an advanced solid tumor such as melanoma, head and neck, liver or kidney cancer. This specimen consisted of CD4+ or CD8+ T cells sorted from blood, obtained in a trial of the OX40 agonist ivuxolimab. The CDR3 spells CASSLQGANEKLFF. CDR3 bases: TGTGCCAGCAGCCTACAGGGTGCTAATGAAAAACTGTTTTTT.